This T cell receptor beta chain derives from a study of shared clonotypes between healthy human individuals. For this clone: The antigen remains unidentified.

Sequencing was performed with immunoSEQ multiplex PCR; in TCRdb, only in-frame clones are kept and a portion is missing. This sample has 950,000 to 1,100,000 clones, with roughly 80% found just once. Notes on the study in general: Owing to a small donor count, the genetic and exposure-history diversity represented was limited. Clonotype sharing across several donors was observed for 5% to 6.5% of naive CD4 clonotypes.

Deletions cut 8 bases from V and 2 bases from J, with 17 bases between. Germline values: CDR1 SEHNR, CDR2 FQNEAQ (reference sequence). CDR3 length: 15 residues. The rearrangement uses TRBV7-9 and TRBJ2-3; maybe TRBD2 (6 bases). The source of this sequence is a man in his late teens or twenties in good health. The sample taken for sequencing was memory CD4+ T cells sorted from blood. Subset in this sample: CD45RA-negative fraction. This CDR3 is CASGLAGLLTDTQYF. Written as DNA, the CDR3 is TGTGCCAGCGGCCTCGCGGGGTTACTCACAGATACGCAGTATTTT.